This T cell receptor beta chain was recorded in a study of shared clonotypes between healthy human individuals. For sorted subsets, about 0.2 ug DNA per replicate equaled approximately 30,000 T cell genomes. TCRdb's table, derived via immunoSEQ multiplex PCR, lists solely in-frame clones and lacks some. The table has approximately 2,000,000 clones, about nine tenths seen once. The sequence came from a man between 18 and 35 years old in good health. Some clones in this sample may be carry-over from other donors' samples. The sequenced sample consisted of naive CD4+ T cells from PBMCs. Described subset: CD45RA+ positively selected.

The CDR3 region is CASHRYNEQFF. The CDR3 nucleotides read TGTGCCAGTCACCGATACAATGAGCAGTTCTTC. V and J are TRBV19 and TRBJ2-1; D remains unclear. Germline V lookup: CDR1 LNHDA, CDR2 SQIVND (reference sequence). Trimming removed 8 bases at V and 4 bases at J, with 6 bases between. The CDR3 runs 11 residues.